The 29 T cell receptor beta chains reported below all come from one sample, sequenced in a study of cytomegalovirus exposure and HLA in healthy donors. This PCR relied on a set of 60 Vbeta primers and 13 Jbeta primers. Only in-frame clones appear in the TCRdb table, and some are missing; sequencing was by immunoSEQ multiplex PCR. Among fewer than 120,000 clones listed, 80% were seen once. The sequencing sample was made of PBMCs. These receptors all stem from a woman aged 60-75 years in good health and CMV-seropositive.

This chain connects TRBV21-1 to TRBJ2-7; the table's TRBD2 call for D was not verified on the DNA. TRBV21-1 is deemed a pseudogene. There are 22 residues in the CDR3. The CDR3 nucleotides are TGTGCCAGCAGCAAAGTCGCCCTAAATCGCGGGTTCTCTGGAGCGGAATCCTACGAGCAGTACTTC. Translation gives CASSKVALNRGFSGAESYEQYF.

This clone was counted at least ten times. The junction does not match germline at one end; this may be a read error. The chain is built from TRBV6-6 and TRBJ2-7; TRBD1 agrees at 8 bases. The CDR3 totals 11 residues. Germline-derived CDR1 and CDR2 are MNHNY and SVGAGI (reference sequence). The CDR3 here is CASSYGQGAIF. CDR3 sequence (DNA): TGTGCCAGCAGTTACGGACAGGGTGCTATCTTC.

This rearrangement joins TRBV19 to TRBJ1-2; D unresolved. This CDR3 is 11 amino acids long. Per germline, CDR1 LNHDA and CDR2 SQIVND (reference sequence). V was shortened by 5 bases and J by 4 bases, with 5 bases between the two germline ends. DNA for the CDR3: TGTGCCAGTAGTTCCAGCTATGGCTACACCTTC. It translates to CASSSSYGYTF.

V and J are TRBV4-2 and TRBJ1-2, with TRBD1 as a possible D gene (5 bases). Germline V gives CDR1 LGHNA, CDR2 YNFKEQ. This CDR3 contains 14 residues. Trimming left V 4 bases short and J 2 bases short, with 11 bases between. CDR3 bases: TGTGCCAGCAGCCGAGAACAGGAGAACTATGGCTACACCTTC. Its translation is CASSREQENYGYTF.

This chain uses TRBV19 with TRBJ1-2; 11 nucleotides line up with TRBD1. Unmatched junction bases numbered 7, after V lost 4 bases and J lost 3 bases. The CDR3 runs 16 residues. Germline loops: CDR1 LNHDA, CDR2 SQIVND (reference sequence). The CDR3 bases are TGTGCCAGTAGTAATCAAGGACAGGGGGCTGACTATGGCTACACCTTC. It yields the protein CASSNQGQGADYGYTF.

The V gene is TRBV4-2, the J gene TRBJ1-2, with a possible D match to TRBD1 (6 bases). Germline assignment: CDR1 LGHNA and CDR2 YNFKEQ. V was shortened by 0 bases and J by 5 bases, with 13 bases between the two germline ends. The CDR3 spans 15 residues. Written as DNA, the CDR3 is TGTGCCAGCAGCCAAGACAGGGGACCCCTTTATGGCTACACCTTC. Its translation is CASSQDRGPLYGYTF.

CDR3 DNA sequence: TGTGCCAGCAGCGTAGATGAAGCGCACTACAATGAGCAGTTCTTC. Its protein is CASSVDEAHYNEQFF. This chain joins TRBV9 and TRBJ2-1; no clear D. V was trimmed by 0 bases and J by 3 bases, leaving 10 bases between them. The CDR3 covers 15 residues. Looked up from germline, CDR1 is SGDLS and CDR2 is YYNGEE.

The chain has TRBV7-3 and TRBJ2-1; 7 nucleotides line up with TRBD2. The J segment lost 5 bases and the V segment lost 5 bases, leaving 6 bases of the junction unmatched. CDR1 is SGHTA, CDR2 FQGTGA, per germline. There are 14 residues in the CDR3. In nucleotides, the CDR3 is TGTGCCAGCAGCATCAGTGGGGGGGACAATGAGCAGTTCTTC. This translates into CASSISGGDNEQFF. The full variable domain, its missing parts supplied by reference TRBV7-3 and TRBJ2-1, is GAGVSQTPSNKVTEKGKYVELRCDPISGHTALYWYRQSLGQGPEFLIYFQGTGAADDSGLPNDRFFAVRPEGSVSTLKIQRTERGDSAVYLCASSISGGDNEQFFGPGTRLTVL.

V is TRBV15 and J is TRBJ2-7; 10 bases are shared with TRBD2. Germline CDR1 and CDR2: LNHNV and YYDKDF (reference sequence). V lost 1 base to trimming and J lost 3 bases; unmatched junction nucleotides: 3. There are 15 residues in the CDR3. The CDR3 is CATSRAGTSVYEQYF. The DNA of the CDR3 is TGTGCCACCAGCAGAGCAGGGACTAGCGTCTACGAGCAGTACTTC.

The J gene is TRBJ1-2, the V gene TRBV15; 7 nucleotides agree with TRBD1. Germline V gene sequence: CDR1 LNHNV, CDR2 YYDKDF (reference sequence). The trim removed 8 bases at V and 2 bases at J, leaving 2 bases unmatched. The CDR3 covers 12 residues. The CDR3, as DNA: TGTGCCACCGCCAGGGGGAACTATGGCTACACCTTC. This translates into CATARGNYGYTF.

DNA for the CDR3: TGCGCCAGCAGCCCGCGCTGGGGCACGGGCGTCGAGCAGTACTTC. Its protein is CASSPRWGTGVEQYF. This rearrangement joins TRBV4-1 to TRBJ2-7; tentative D call: TRBD1 (5 bases). Trimming took off 4 bases at V and 6 bases at J, with 19 bases between the two ends. The germline CDR1 and CDR2 sequences are MGHRA and YSYEKL. This CDR3 region has 15 residues.

In this sample, this clone turned up a few times. The chain is built from TRBV5-6 and TRBJ2-6, with 14 nucleotides matching TRBD2. Germline V gene sequence: CDR1 SGHDT, CDR2 YYEEEE. V lost 4 bases, J lost 5 bases, and 8 bases stayed unmatched. The CDR3 is 18 residues long. CDR3: CASSGAGTSGSWANVLTF. In DNA, the CDR3 is TGTGCCAGCAGCGGAGCCGGGACTAGCGGGAGCTGGGCCAACGTCCTGACTTTC.

The V gene is TRBV13, the J gene TRBJ2-1; TRBD2 aligns across 10 bases. The ends lost 4 bases at V and 9 bases at J; junction bases unmatched: 9. The germline CDR1 and CDR2 sequences are PRHDT and FYEKMQ (reference sequence). CDR3 length equals 15 residues. CDR3 DNA: TGTGCCAGCAGCTCCTCGATGGGACTAGCGTTTGAGCAGTTCTTC. This encodes CASSSSMGLAFEQFF.

This chain uses TRBV7-9 with TRBJ1-2; D ambiguous. The germline CDR1 and CDR2 sequences are SEHNR and FQNEAQ (reference sequence). CDR3 length: 15 residues. V was trimmed by 0 bases and J by 4 bases, leaving 12 bases between them. In DNA, the CDR3 is TGTGCCAGCAGCTTAGCCGAGGAGCCCTCCTATGGCTACACCTTC. Residues: CASSLAEEPSYGYTF.

The chain couples TRBV15 to TRBJ2-7; 9 bases line up with TRBD2. This CDR3 has 16 amino acids. Germline V lookup: CDR1 LNHNV, CDR2 YYDKDF (reference sequence). J gave up 4 bases and V 1 base, and 8 bases lay outside the gene matches. CDR3 sequence (DNA): TGTGCCACCAGCAGAGGAGCGCCTAGCGGGGCGTACGAGCAGTACTTC. This codes for CATSRGAPSGAYEQYF.

This chain joins TRBV27 and TRBJ1-2, with D unresolved. The CDR3 spans 17 residues. CDR1 MNHEY and CDR2 SMNVEV come from the germline V gene (reference sequence). Trimming pared 1 base from V and 3 bases from J, leaving 18 bases between. As DNA, the CDR3 is TGTGCCAGCAGTTTATACAACGAGGGAGGCGGGTACTATGGCTACACCTTC. It codes for CASSLYNEGGGYYGYTF.

The V and J genes are TRBV21-1 and TRBJ2-1; whether TRBD1, the table's D call, matches the DNA was not checked. TRBV21-1 constitutes a pseudogene. The CDR3 loop spans 15 amino acids. The CDR3 DNA follows: TGTGCCAGCAGCGGGGCTGGATTCACCTACAATGAGCAGTTCTTC. Its translation: CASSGAGFTYNEQFF.

This sequence joins TRBV6-5 and TRBJ1-6; weak D call: TRBD1 (5 bases). V was trimmed by 2 bases and J by 10 bases, leaving 18 bases between them. The CDR3 is 16 amino acids. The germline CDR1 and CDR2 sequences are MNHEY and SVGAGI. The CDR3 nucleotides are TGTGCCAGCAGTTACCGACAGCTATACATTCCATCACCCCTCCACTTT. Translation: CASSYRQLYIPSPLHF.

CDR3 sequence: CASAGLARPYNEQFF. The DNA for the CDR3 is TGTGCCAGCGCAGGACTAGCGCGGCCGTACAATGAGCAGTTCTTC. The chain is built from TRBV6-1 and TRBJ2-1; the match to TRBD2 covers 9 bases. The CDR3 extends over 15 amino acids. V was clipped by 8 bases and J by 4 bases; unmatched bases: 9. Germline assignment: CDR1 MNHNS and CDR2 SASEGT.

This chain links TRBV10-1 with TRBJ2-1; 9 nucleotides match TRBD2. From germline, CDR1 is WNHNN and CDR2 SYGVQD (reference sequence). This CDR3 region has 14 residues. V lost 6 bases to trimming and J lost 5 bases; unmatched junction nucleotides: 5. CDR3 sequence (DNA): TGCGCCAGCAGCTGGCTAGCGGGGAACAATGAGCAGTTCTTC. It encodes CASSWLAGNNEQFF.

The chain carries TRBV7-8 and TRBJ1-5; 10 bases match TRBD1. CDR3 size: 18 residues. The germline gives CDR1 SGHVS, CDR2 FQNEAQ. The V and J ends lost 5 bases and 7 bases, in that order; junction bases with no gene match: 17. As DNA, the CDR3 is TGTGCCAGCAGCCCGACAGGGGGCGCTGGGCTCGTTTGGCAGCCCCAGCATTTT. Its translation: CASSPTGGAGLVWQPQHF. Supplemented by reference TRBV7-8 and TRBJ1-5, the full variable domain reads GAGVSQSPRYKVAKRGQDVALRCDPISGHVSLFWYQQALGQGPEFLTYFQNEAQLDKSGLPSDRFFAERPEGSVSTLKIQRTQQEDSAVYLCASSPTGGAGLVWQPQHFGDGTRLSIL.

This rearrangement joins TRBV2 to TRBJ2-1; tentatively, D is TRBD1 (6 bases). V lost 6 bases and J 8 bases, leaving 11 bases between the germline ends. CDR3 length: 12 residues. Germline CDR1 reads SNHLY; CDR2 reads FYNNEI. CDR3: CASRQGFHEQFF. The CDR3, as DNA: TGTGCCAGCAGGCAGGGGTTTCATGAGCAGTTCTTC.

The rearrangement uses TRBV6-5 and TRBJ1-1; 8 nucleotides line up with TRBD1. Germline V gives CDR1 MNHEY, CDR2 SVGAGI. The CDR3 runs to 14 residues. Trimming at V came to 7 bases and at J to 7 bases, leaving 11 bases not matched to a gene. CDR3 in amino acids: CASKKRGQGSEAFF. As DNA, the CDR3 is TGTGCCAGCAAGAAACGAGGACAGGGTAGTGAAGCTTTCTTT.

The genes are TRBV7-9 and TRBJ2-1; possibly TRBD2 for D (6 bases). This CDR3 spans 13 amino acids. Germline V lookup: CDR1 SEHNR, CDR2 FQNEAQ (reference sequence). The germline V and J ends were trimmed by 4 bases and 12 bases, with 16 bases remaining between them. CDR3 residues: CASSSGTAAWQFF. CDR3 nucleotides: TGTGCCAGCAGCTCCGGGACTGCCGCATGGCAGTTCTTC.

This clone was counted only a few times. The rearrangement joins TRBV10-2 to TRBJ2-5, with 12 bases lining up with TRBD2. The V and J ends lost 5 bases and 5 bases, in that order; junction bases with no gene match: 9. Germline lookup yields CDR1 WSHSY and CDR2 SAAADI. The CDR3 spans 16 residues. Here the CDR3 reads CASSRQLAGGWETQYF. The CDR3 DNA is TGCGCCAGCAGTCGGCAACTAGCGGGAGGTTGGGAGACCCAGTACTTC.

The CDR3: CAGGGATDTQYF. The DNA for the CDR3 is TGTGCCGGGGGGGGAGCGACAGATACGCAGTATTTT. The chain has TRBV10-3 and TRBJ2-3; 7 nucleotides align to TRBD2. The germline CDR1 and CDR2 sequences are ENHRY and SYGVKD. The CDR3 runs 12 residues. J gave up 3 bases and V 11 bases, and 5 bases lay outside the gene matches.

The chain employs TRBV5-1 and TRBJ2-2; TRBD2 is a possible D gene (6 bases). The CDR3 has 16 amino acids. V was shortened by 4 bases and J by 4 bases, with 17 bases between the two germline ends. The germline V gene encodes CDR1 SGHRS and CDR2 YFSETQ. CDR3 protein: CASSPVPGVGTGELFF. The DNA for the CDR3 is TGCGCCAGCAGCCCTGTACCGGGAGTAGGCACCGGGGAGCTGTTTTTT.

A note on this clone: At one end the junction does not follow the germline gene, possibly because of a read error. The chain couples TRBV20-1 to TRBJ2-2; 7 bases line up with TRBD2. The CDR3 covers 11 residues. Germline-derived CDR1 and CDR2 are DFQATT and SNEGSKA (reference sequence). This CDR3 is CSARLGRGAVF. The DNA of the CDR3 is TGCAGTGCTAGGTTGGGGAGGGGAGCTGTTTTT.

This chain links TRBV7-9 with TRBJ2-1, with D perhaps matching TRBD1 (5 bases). This CDR3 spans 13 amino acids. Trimming took off 8 bases at V and 6 bases at J, with 14 bases between the two ends. Germline lookup yields CDR1 SEHNR and CDR2 FQNEAQ (reference sequence). The chain's CDR3 is CASVGQGFNEQFF. The CDR3 nucleotides read TGTGCCAGCGTCGGTCAGGGTTTCAATGAGCAGTTCTTC.